What follows are 29 T cell receptor beta chains derived from one specimen sequenced in a study of blood T cell repertoires in COVID-19. TCRdb's copy holds only in-frame clones and misses some; the assay was immunoSEQ multiplex PCR. This table has about 200,000 clones, 80% to 90% appearing once. The sequenced sample consisted of peripheral blood. The receptors derive from a man between 50 and 59 years old with acute or convalescent COVID-19.

The V gene is TRBV7-9, the J gene TRBJ1-2; weak D call: TRBD1 (5 bases). The germline gives CDR1 SEHNR, CDR2 FQNEAQ (reference sequence). CDR3 length: 12 amino acids. The ends were cut back, 2 bases at V and 8 bases at J, with 9 bases in the middle. The CDR3 loop is CASSLLGHGYTF. CDR3 DNA: TGTGCCAGCAGCTTATTGGGGCACGGCTACACCTTC.

V is TRBV6-5 and J is TRBJ1-5; a possible D gene is TRBD1 (5 bases). CDR1 and CDR2 from the germline V gene are MNHEY and SVGAGI. The CDR3 totals 13 residues. Trimming stripped 6 bases from V and 5 bases from J, with 11 bases between. For the CDR3, the DNA is TGTGCCAGCAGCCCGGGGGGAGATCAGCCCCAGCATTTT. Amino acid sequence: CASSPGGDQPQHF.

The chain carries TRBV11-2 and TRBJ1-4, with D maybe TRBD1 (5 bases). The CDR3 contains 16 residues. V shed 3 bases and J shed 5 bases, with 16 bases lying between them. CDR1 is SGHAT, CDR2 FQNNGV, per germline. The CDR3 loop is CASSFLGGEPNEKLFF. The DNA of the CDR3 is TGTGCCAGCAGCTTTTTGGGGGGTGAACCAAATGAAAAACTGTTTTTT.

This sequence joins TRBV30 and TRBJ1-1, with 8 bases lining up with TRBD1. This CDR3 is built from 12 residues. Germline lookup yields CDR1 GTSNPN and CDR2 SVGIG (reference sequence). With V trimmed by 2 bases and J by 6 bases, 2 bases remained unmatched. Here the CDR3 reads CAWSSQGAEAFF. DNA of the CDR3: TGTGCCTGGAGTTCACAGGGGGCTGAAGCTTTCTTT.

The chain links TRBV18 to TRBJ1-2; D remains ambiguous. This CDR3 comprises 15 residues. Germline CDR1 is KGHSH and CDR2 is LQKENI. V shed 0 bases and J shed 8 bases, with 16 bases lying between them. CDR3 DNA: TGTGCCAGCTCACCACCGTCGACGAGGGTGTTGGGCTACACCTTC. It translates to CASSPPSTRVLGYTF.

V is TRBV7-2 and J is TRBJ1-1; D is uncertain. Trimming took off 0 bases at V and 11 bases at J, with 16 bases between the two ends. This CDR3 has 14 residues. In germline, CDR1 is SGHTA, CDR2 FQGNSA. The CDR3 sequence is CASSLAIPGRAAFF. The CDR3 DNA reads TGTGCCAGCAGCTTAGCCATACCGGGGAGGGCGGCTTTCTTT.

The V call is TRBV6-5, the J call TRBJ2-3; the D gene is possibly TRBD2 (7 bases). The V end lost 6 bases, the J end lost 2 bases, and 15 bases lay between the germline ends. Per the germline V gene, CDR1 is MNHEY and CDR2 is SVGAGI. CDR3 size: 15 residues. In DNA, the CDR3 is TGTGCCAGCAGCTACCAGCGGGGACACACAGATACGCAGTATTTT. Protein product: CASSYQRGHTDTQYF.

The chain links TRBV19 to TRBJ1-1, with TRBD1 as a possible D gene (6 bases). V gave up 1 base and J gave up 0 bases, with 12 bases separating them. The CDR3 is 16 residues long. Germline-derived CDR1 and CDR2 are LNHDA and SQIVND (reference sequence). CDR3 nucleotides: TGTGCCAGTAGTATAGCAGGACAGCTCTTGAACACTGAAGCTTTCTTT. Protein product: CASSIAGQLLNTEAFF.

This clone appeared once. V and J are TRBV4-1 and TRBJ1-2; 7 bases map to TRBD1. V trimming: 4 bases; J trimming: 4 bases; junction bases outside the gene matches: 3. The germline CDR1 and CDR2 sequences are MGHRA and YSYEKL. This CDR3 has 13 amino acids. The CDR3 region has the DNA TGCGCCAGCAGCCGGGGACAGCTCTATGGCTACACCTTC. It yields the protein CASSRGQLYGYTF.

This chain joins TRBV5-6 and TRBJ2-3, with 8 nucleotides matching TRBD2. Germline CDR1 SGHDT, CDR2 YYEEEE. With 0 bases clipped from V and 2 bases from J, the junction kept 5 bases outside the gene matches. There are 16 residues in the CDR3. The CDR3 DNA reads TGTGCCAGCAGCTTGGCCGGGACTAGAGACACAGATACGCAGTATTTT. This sequence encodes CASSLAGTRDTDTQYF.

This clone has just a few counts. The rearrangement links TRBV12-3 or TRBV12-4 to TRBJ1-4, with TRBD1 matching over 7 bases. V was pared by 3 bases and J by 8 bases, with 3 bases of the junction left unmatched. This CDR3 contains 13 residues. The CDR3 DNA reads as TGTGCCAGCAGTTTGGTAGGGGGCGAAAAACTGTTTTTT. Amino acid sequence: CASSLVGGEKLFF.

The chain uses TRBV30 and TRBJ1-2; D not resolved. This CDR3 contains 14 residues. CDR1 GTSNPN and CDR2 SVGIG come from the germline V gene (reference sequence). Trimming left V 5 bases short and J 5 bases short, with 18 bases between. The CDR3: CAWRAGYGVYGYTF. The CDR3, as DNA: TGTGCCTGGCGGGCGGGATATGGGGTGTATGGCTACACCTTC.

The rearrangement links TRBV10-3 to TRBJ2-7; 7 bases are a match to TRBD1. Trimming cost V 6 bases and J 0 bases; bases outside gene matches: 5. The CDR3 loop spans 14 amino acids. The germline V gene encodes CDR1 ENHRY and CDR2 SYGVKD. The CDR3 protein is CAIREGQSSYEQYF. In nucleotides, the CDR3 is TGTGCCATCAGAGAGGGACAGAGCTCCTACGAGCAGTACTTC.

The rearrangement uses TRBV27 and TRBJ1-6; D is perhaps TRBD1 (5 bases). The CDR3 loop spans 16 amino acids. Trimming removed 5 bases from V and 0 bases from J, with 11 bases in between. Germline loops: CDR1 MNHEY, CDR2 SMNVEV (reference sequence). The CDR3 nucleotides read TGTGCCAGCAGTCTGGGACTGAGCTCCTATAATTCACCCCTCCACTTT. Its translation: CASSLGLSSYNSPLHF.

The rearrangement uses TRBV3-1 (or the pseudogene TRBV3-2) and TRBJ1-5; D possibly corresponds to TRBD1 (6 bases). The germline V gene encodes CDR1 LGHDT and CDR2 YNNKEL (reference sequence). V gave up 4 bases and J gave up 3 bases, with 16 bases separating them. CDR3 size: 16 residues. DNA of the CDR3: TGTGCCAGCAGCCTCAGGGGCCGCTGGATCAATCAGCCCCAGCATTTT. This sequence encodes CASSLRGRWINQPQHF.

The genes are TRBV18 and TRBJ2-3, with TRBD2 identical over 12 bases. This CDR3 contains 16 residues. Germline lookup yields CDR1 KGHSH and CDR2 LQKENI. Trimming removed 0 bases from V and 6 bases from J; junction bases left unmatched: 4. Here the CDR3 reads CASSPPTSGGMDTQYF. CDR3 in DNA: TGTGCCAGCTCACCACCGACTAGCGGGGGAATGGATACGCAGTATTTT.

The chain couples TRBV7-9 to TRBJ1-2; D is perhaps TRBD1 (5 bases). Germline CDR1 and CDR2: SEHNR and FQNEAQ (reference sequence). V was cut by 5 bases and J by 4 bases, with 17 bases left in between. The CDR3 has 15 residues. The CDR3 loop is CASSPGGTQTYGYTF. For the CDR3, the DNA is TGTGCCAGCAGCCCGGGGGGGACCCAAACCTATGGCTACACCTTC.

The genes are TRBV5-6 and TRBJ1-2; TRBD1 aligns across 7 bases. Germline CDR1 reads SGHDT; CDR2 reads YYEEEE. V lost 0 bases, J lost 13 bases, and 12 bases stayed unmatched. CDR3 length: 14 amino acids. In DNA, the CDR3 is TGTGCCAGCAGCTTGGCTATGACGGACAGGCCCCTCACCTTC. As protein: CASSLAMTDRPLTF.

This chain links TRBV18 with TRBJ1-5, with D uncertain. Germline V gene data show CDR1 as KGHSH and CDR2 as LQKENI. V lost 2 bases and J lost 0, with 17 bases in between. This CDR3 is 18 amino acids long. CDR3 sequence reads: CASSPSGEGPVSNQPQHF. The DNA for the CDR3 is TGTGCCAGCTCACCATCGGGAGAGGGTCCCGTTAGCAATCAGCCCCAGCATTTT.

This chain joins TRBV5-5 and TRBJ2-2; possible D gene TRBD1, 6 bases. The CDR3 is 15 residues long. Germline V gene sequence: CDR1 SGHKS, CDR2 YYEKEE (reference sequence). The V gene lost 6 bases and the J gene lost 1 base, with 13 bases spanning the gap. The CDR3 nucleotides are TGTGCCAGCACCCCCCAGGGACAGAACACCGGGGAGCTGTTTTTT. It specifies CASTPQGQNTGELFF.

V is TRBV11-2 and J is TRBJ2-7; the match to TRBD2 covers 7 bases. Germline assignment: CDR1 SGHAT and CDR2 FQNNGV. This CDR3 is built from 14 residues. V lost 6 bases and J lost 2; bases outside the gene matches: 7. The CDR3 spells CASSSQRGTYEQYF. CDR3 sequence (DNA): TGTGCCAGCAGTTCTCAGCGGGGAACCTACGAGCAGTACTTC.

This clone was seen once. The chain employs TRBV12-2 and TRBJ1-6; the table assigns TRBD1, which was not confirmed against the DNA. TRBV12-2 represents a pseudogene. This CDR3 has 16 residues. The CDR3 sequence: CASRLGPGQGNSPLHF. The CDR3 bases are TGTGCAAGTCGCTTAGGGCCGGGACAGGGAAATTCACCCCTCCACTTT.

This rearrangement joins TRBV11-3 to TRBJ2-2; D remains unclear. Trimming took off 0 bases at V and 7 bases at J, with 6 bases between the two ends. Per germline, CDR1 SGHNT and CDR2 YENEEA. The CDR3 totals 13 residues. The CDR3 loop reads CASSLDLSGELFF. As DNA, the CDR3 is TGTGCCAGCAGCTTAGATTTGAGCGGGGAGCTGTTTTTT.

This CDR3 is CASSADRDWTEAFF. In DNA, the CDR3 is TGTGCCAGCAGCGCAGACAGGGATTGGACTGAAGCTTTCTTT. The V and J genes are TRBV3-1 (or the pseudogene TRBV3-2) and TRBJ1-1; the match to TRBD1 covers 7 bases. This CDR3 has 14 amino acids. The V and J ends lost 5 bases and 5 bases, in that order; junction bases with no gene match: 8. Germline CDR1 is LGHDT and CDR2 is YNNKEL (reference sequence).

This clone was recorded once. The V and J genes are TRBV27 and TRBJ2-5, with 8 bases identical to TRBD1. The CDR3 runs to 11 residues. Germline CDR1 MNHEY, CDR2 SMNVEV (reference sequence). V lost 5 bases and J lost 9; bases outside the gene matches: 2. CDR3 in DNA: TGTGCCAGCAGTGGGACAGGCGCCCAGTACTTC. Its translation is CASSGTGAQYF.

The chain uses TRBV11-2 and TRBJ1-5; perhaps TRBD1 as D (6 bases). The CDR3 is 16 amino acids. The germline V gene encodes CDR1 SGHAT and CDR2 FQNNGV. The V and J ends lost 1 base and 8 bases respectively, with 18 bases between them. The CDR3: CASSLGARGSGEPQHF. The CDR3, as DNA: TGTGCCAGCAGCTTAGGGGCCAGGGGTTCTGGGGAGCCCCAGCATTTT. Full variable domain (missing parts from reference TRBV11-2 and TRBJ1-5): EAGVAQSPRYKIIEKRQSVAFWCNPISGHATLYWYQQILGQGPKLLIQFQNNGVVDDSQLPKDRFSAERLKGVDSTLKIQPAKLEDSAVYLCASSLGARGSGEPQHFGDGTRLSIL.

The rearrangement uses TRBV2 and TRBJ1-6; 7 bases match TRBD1. The germline V gene encodes CDR1 SNHLY and CDR2 FYNNEI. There are 15 residues in the CDR3. J lost 6 bases, V lost 7 bases, and 9 bases had no gene match. The CDR3 here is CASNWDSNPNSPLHF. The CDR3 DNA sequence: TGTGCCAGCAACTGGGACAGCAATCCTAATTCACCCCTCCACTTT.

V and J are TRBV14 and TRBJ2-7; TRBD2 might be the D (7 bases). CDR3 length: 18 residues. Germline lookup yields CDR1 SGHDN and CDR2 FVKESK. V lost 0 bases and J lost 2, with 20 bases in between. In DNA, the CDR3 is TGTGCCAGCAGCCAAGATAGGAGGAAGGCGGGGGCAACCTACGAGCAGTACTTC. As protein: CASSQDRRKAGATYEQYF.

This chain connects TRBV7-2 to TRBJ1-2; 7 bases agree with TRBD1. Losses at the gene ends were 5 bases for V and 6 bases for J; bases not matched to a gene: 6. The CDR3 is made up of 13 amino acids. From germline, CDR1 is SGHTA and CDR2 FQGNSA. CDR3: CASSPQGMDGYTF. CDR3 nucleotides: TGTGCCAGCAGCCCACAGGGGATGGATGGCTACACCTTC.